The 18 T cell receptor beta chains listed next were all sequenced from one sample in a study of CD8+CD57+ T cells in acquired aplastic anemia. TCR beta VDJ and CDR3 profiling used genomic DNA as template. TCRdb used MiXCR to reprocess the reads, holding one entry per CDR3 protein. The sample has some 70,000 distinct CDR3 sequences, 45% to 55% seen once. The material sequenced was sorted CD4+, CD8+, or CD8+CD57+ T cells (not recorded which) from PBMCs. The receptors were gathered from a human donor in good health, serving as a control.

The chain combines TRBV15 with TRBJ1-3; 8 nucleotides align to TRBD1. Germline loops: CDR1 LNHNV, CDR2 YYDKDF (reference sequence). With 1 base clipped from V and 2 bases from J, the junction kept 4 bases outside the gene matches. The CDR3 has 16 amino acids. This CDR3 is CATSRGQGTPGNTIYF. The CDR3 nucleotides read TGTGCCACCAGCAGAGGACAGGGGACACCTGGAAACACCATATATTTT.

The J gene is TRBJ1-6, the V gene TRBV5-1; TRBD1 aligns across 7 bases. This CDR3 spans 15 amino acids. Germline V gene lookup returns CDR1 SGHRS and CDR2 YFSETQ. Losses at the gene ends were 0 bases for V and 6 bases for J; bases not matched to a gene: 3. CDR3 sequence reads: CASSLGDRVNSPLHF. The CDR3 DNA follows: TGCGCCAGCAGCTTGGGTGACAGGGTTAATTCACCCCTCCACTTT. Drawing the rest from reference TRBV5-1 and TRBJ1-6, the complete variable domain is KAGVTQTPRYLIKTRGQQVTLSCSPISGHRSVSWYQQTPGQGLQFLFEYFSETQRNKGNFPGRFSGRQFSNSRSEMNVSTLELGDSALYLCASSLGDRVNSPLHFGNGTRLTVT.

This clonotype was counted a single time. The V call is TRBV20-1, the J call TRBJ1-2, with 8 bases fitting TRBD1. J was trimmed by 6 bases and V by 7 bases; bases with no gene match: 19. This CDR3 spans 16 amino acids. CDR1 and CDR2 from the germline V gene are DFQATT and SNEGSKA (reference sequence). Here the CDR3 DNA reads TGCAGTGTAAGAGGGACAGGCGCGTTCGAATGGGATGGCTACACCTTC. Translating gives CSVRGTGAFEWDGYTF.

The genes are TRBV6-5 and TRBJ2-7; the D gene is possibly TRBD2 (7 bases). CDR3 size: 14 residues. Per the germline V gene, CDR1 is MNHEY and CDR2 is SVGAGI. Between the trimmed V and J ends, which lost 2 bases and 3 bases, there was a span of 11 bases. For the CDR3, the DNA is TGTGCCAGCAGTTACGGGGGGGCGGGCTACGAGCAGTACTTC. Translating it yields CASSYGGAGYEQYF.

There are many counts of this clonotype. This chain uses TRBV6-1 with TRBJ1-2; the D is unclear. The CDR3 loop spans 14 amino acids. The V end was cut by 1 base, the J end by 8 bases, with 14 bases between. Germline values: CDR1 MNHNS, CDR2 SASEGT. CDR3 in amino acids: CASSEGRRPRGYTF. CDR3 DNA: TGTGCCAGCAGTGAAGGGAGGAGACCACGCGGCTACACCTTC.

Ten or more counts support this clonotype. The chain couples TRBV20-1 to TRBJ2-5; a weak D match, TRBD2 (6 bases). The CDR3 sequence is 15 residues long. Germline CDR1 and CDR2: DFQATT and SNEGSKA (reference sequence). V was clipped by 4 bases and J by 2 bases, with 17 bases between them. Written as DNA, the CDR3 is TGCAGTGCTAATCTGCTGGGGGGAAGTCAAGAGACCCAGTACTTC. This translates into CSANLLGGSQETQYF.

The chain links TRBV12-3 or TRBV12-4 to TRBJ1-5; D is perhaps TRBD1 (5 bases). The CDR3 runs to 13 residues. The V gene lost 4 bases and the J gene lost 7 bases, with 11 bases spanning the gap. The CDR3 reads CASSWKTEQPQHF. CDR3 DNA: TGTGCCAGCAGTTGGAAGACAGAGCAGCCCCAGCATTTT.

The chain has TRBV11-2 and TRBJ1-1; TRBD1 agrees at 11 bases. The germline V gene has CDR1 SGHAT and CDR2 FQNNGV. The CDR3 has 16 amino acids. V lost 7 bases and J lost 1; bases outside the gene matches: 8. The CDR3 here is CASIFGQGAGNTEAFF. The CDR3 DNA reads TGTGCCAGCATCTTTGGACAGGGGGCAGGGAACACTGAAGCTTTCTTT.

This clonotype showed up many times. CDR3 sequence (DNA): TGTGCCAGCAGCGACGGGACTAGCGGGAGGATAAGGGAGACCCAGTACTTC. It translates to CASSDGTSGRIRETQYF. The chain has TRBV7-2 and TRBJ2-5; 15 positions match TRBD2. Germline trimming cut 5 bases from V and 5 bases from J; bases unmatched to any gene: 9. This CDR3 contains 17 residues. Germline loops: CDR1 SGHTA, CDR2 FQGNSA. Complete variable domain (other parts from reference TRBV7-2 and TRBJ2-5): GAGVSQSPSNKVTEKGKDVELRCDPISGHTALYWYRQSLGQGLEFLIYFQGNSAPDKSGLPSDRFSAERTGGSVSTLTIQRTQQEDSAVYLCASSDGTSGRIRETQYFGPGTRLLVL.

This clonotype has more than one count but fewer than ten. The gene calls are TRBV9 and TRBJ2-5; weak D call: TRBD1 (8 bases). The length of the CDR3 is 14 residues. Per germline, CDR1 SGDLS and CDR2 YYNGEE. V was cut by 3 bases and J by 5 bases, with 14 bases left in between. DNA of the CDR3: TGTGCCAGCAGCGACGGACAGGGAGGGGAGACCCAGTACTTC. It encodes CASSDGQGGETQYF.

This chain connects TRBV24-1 to TRBJ2-1; tentatively, D is TRBD1 (6 bases). CDR1 and CDR2 from the germline V gene are KGHDR and SFDVKD. V was cut by 5 bases and J by 7 bases, with 14 bases left in between. CDR3 length: 14 amino acids. CDR3 DNA sequence: TGTGCCACCAGTGTCGGGACAACTATAAATGAGCAGTTCTTC. Its protein is CATSVGTTINEQFF.

Note on this clonotype: The missing conserved phenylalanine or tryptophan at the end of this CDR3 makes a read error likely. This rearrangement joins TRBV2 to TRBJ2-6; D might be TRBD2 (5 bases). The CDR3 is 14 residues long. Per the germline V gene, CDR1 is SNHLY and CDR2 is FYNNEI. Trimming stripped 10 bases from V and 6 bases from J, with 16 bases between. The CDR3 DNA sequence: TGTGCCATAGGACGGACTCTAGAGGCCAACGTCCTGACTCTC. It specifies CAIGRTLEANVLTL.

The chain has TRBV10-3 and TRBJ1-1, with D tentatively TRBD1 (5 bases). This CDR3 has 13 amino acids. Per the germline V gene, CDR1 is ENHRY and CDR2 is SYGVKD. Trimming removed 7 bases at V and 3 bases at J, with 12 bases between. The CDR3 nucleotides read TGTGCCATCACTTGGGACCGAGACACTGAAGCTTTCTTT. Its translation: CAITWDRDTEAFF.

The CDR3 sequence: CSARVTTSGAYEQYF. CDR3 DNA: TGCAGTGCTAGAGTTACGACTAGCGGGGCCTACGAGCAGTACTTC. This chain connects TRBV20-1 to TRBJ2-7; 11 positions agree with TRBD2. V trimming: 1 base; J trimming: 2 bases; junction bases outside the gene matches: 4. The CDR3 loop spans 15 amino acids. Germline CDR1 reads DFQATT; CDR2 reads SNEGSKA (reference sequence).

The rearrangement uses TRBV7-9 and TRBJ2-7, with 10 bases identical to TRBD2. The CDR3 is 15 amino acids. Germline CDR1 is SEHNR and CDR2 is FQNEAQ (reference sequence). V shed 1 base, J shed 1 base, and the junction held 1 base outside the gene matches. The CDR3 nucleotides read TGTGCCAGCAGCTTAGTGGGACTAGCGTCCTACGAGCAGTACTTC. This codes for CASSLVGLASYEQYF.

The J gene is TRBJ2-7, the V gene TRBV9; the D gene could be TRBD1 or TRBD2 (5 bases each). CDR1 is SGDLS, CDR2 YYNGEE, per germline. CDR3 length equals 16 residues. Trimming removed 0 bases from V and 3 bases from J, with 16 bases in between. CDR3 nucleotides: TGTGCCAGCAGCGTAGAGTGGGACCCGTCCTTCTACGAGCAGTACTTC. This sequence encodes CASSVEWDPSFYEQYF.

The rearrangement joins TRBV2 to TRBJ2-1, with D possibly being TRBD2 (5 bases). Looked up from germline, CDR1 is SNHLY and CDR2 is FYNNEI. CDR3 length: 12 amino acids. The V end was cut by 7 bases, the J end by 10 bases, with 14 bases between. The CDR3 loop reads CASNRGLGEQFF. The CDR3 coding sequence is TGTGCCAGCAACCGGGGTTTGGGAGAGCAGTTCTTC.

The chain joins TRBV19 to TRBJ2-3, with a possible D match to TRBD2 (5 bases). CDR3 length equals 14 residues. Trimming shortened V by 3 bases and J by 2 bases, and 9 bases separated the two germline ends. CDR1 is LNHDA and CDR2 is SQIVND in the germline V gene (reference sequence). CDR3 nucleotides: TGTGCCAGTAGTATCGGTGGACTCACAGATACGCAGTATTTT. Protein sequence: CASSIGGLTDTQYF.